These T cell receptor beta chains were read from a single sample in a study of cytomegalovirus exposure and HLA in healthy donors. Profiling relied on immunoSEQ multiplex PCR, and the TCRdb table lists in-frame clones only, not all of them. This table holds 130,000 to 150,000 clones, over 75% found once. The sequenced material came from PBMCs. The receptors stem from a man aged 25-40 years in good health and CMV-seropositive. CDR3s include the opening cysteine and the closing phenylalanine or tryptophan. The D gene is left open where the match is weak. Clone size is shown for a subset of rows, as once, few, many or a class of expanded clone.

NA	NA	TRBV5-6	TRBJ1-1	CASSLNYGNTEAFF	TGTGCCAGCAGCTTAAATTACGGGAACACTGAAGCTTTCTTT
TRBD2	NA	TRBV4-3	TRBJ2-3	CASSQDPGLAGGMSTDTQYF	TGCGCCAGCAGCCAAGATCCGGGACTAGCGGGGGGTATGAGCACAGATACGCAGTATTTT
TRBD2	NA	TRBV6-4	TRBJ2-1	CASSGLAGGNEQFF	TGTGCCAGCAGTGGACTAGCGGGAGGCAATGAGCAGTTCTTC
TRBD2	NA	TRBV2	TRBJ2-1	CASSTGTSANEQFF	TGTGCCAGCAGTACCGGGACTAGCGCTAATGAGCAGTTCTTC
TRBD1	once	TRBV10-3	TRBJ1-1	CASGTGATKEGKNTEAFF	TGTGCCAGCGGGACAGGAGCAACAAAGGAGGGGAAGAACACTGAAGCTTTCTTT
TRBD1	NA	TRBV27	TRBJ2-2	CASTWTGGVAGELFF	TGTGCCAGCACATGGACAGGGGGTGTCGCCGGGGAGCTGTTTTTT
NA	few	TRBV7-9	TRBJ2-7	CSSSPDYEQYF	TGTTCCAGCAGCCCAGACTACGAGCAGTACTTC
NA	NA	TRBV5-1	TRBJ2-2	CASKPTGRGNTGELFF	TGCGCCAGCAAGCCTACAGGGAGGGGGAACACCGGGGAGCTGTTTTTT
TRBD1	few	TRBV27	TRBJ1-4	CASSLFGFFSGQGREKLFF	TGTGCCAGCAGCCTATTCGGTTTTTTTTCCGGACAGGGCCGGGAAAAACTGTTTTTT
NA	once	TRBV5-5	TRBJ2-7	CASSLLTTDLSYEQYF	TGTGCCAGCAGCTTATTAACGACAGACCTCTCCTACGAGCAGTACTTC
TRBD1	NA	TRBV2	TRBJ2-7	CASSPGTGGHEQYF	TGTGCCAGCAGCCCCGGGACAGGGGGCCACGAGCAGTACTTC
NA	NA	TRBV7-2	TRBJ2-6	CASKYTGTTSGANVLTF	TGTGCCAGCAAGTACACAGGGACGACCTCTGGGGCCAACGTCCTGACTTTC
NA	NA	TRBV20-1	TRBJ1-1	CRGGITEAFF	TGCAGGGGGGGAATCACTGAAGCTTTCTTT
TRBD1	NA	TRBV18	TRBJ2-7	CASSPLDRGEQYF	TGTGCCAGCTCACCTCTGGACAGGGGCGAGCAGTACTTC
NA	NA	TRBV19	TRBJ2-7	CASSIEQSYEQYF	TGTGCCAGTAGTATAGAACAGTCCTACGAGCAGTACTTC